A single T cell receptor (beta chain) is shown here with its context. The entry originates in a study of blood T cell repertoires in COVID-19. At the level of the study: Spain, Italy and the United States supplied samples that represented acute and convalescent COVID-19.

Sequenced by immunoSEQ multiplex PCR; TCRdb stores in-frame clones only, minus some. This table holds about 160,000 clones, around four fifths found once. Germline-derived CDR1 and CDR2 are KGHSH and LQKENI. There are 15 residues in the CDR3. The V gene lost 3 bases and the J gene lost 8 bases, with 19 bases spanning the gap. This receptor was identified in a woman older than 75 with acute or convalescent COVID-19. This chain links TRBV18 with TRBJ1-1, with a tentative D call TRBD1 (6 bases). Sequenced material: peripheral blood. CDR3 in amino acids: CASSPGPPTDREAFF. The CDR3 DNA sequence: TGTGCCAGCTCACCGGGCCCACCCACCGACAGGGAAGCTTTCTTT.